This T cell receptor (beta chain) appears in the sequencing data of a study of CD8+ T cells in alopecia areata. Study information: At a dose of 5 to 10 mg twice daily, oral tofacitinib was given to treated patients.

The CDR3 is made up of 15 amino acids. From germline, CDR1 is SEHNR and CDR2 FQNEAQ (reference sequence). V was clipped by 5 bases and J by 0 bases, with 11 bases between them. Investigators isolated RNA and reverse transcribed it into cDNA to act as the sequencing template. Sequenced by immunoSEQ multiplex PCR; TCRdb stores in-frame clones only, minus some. The sample has 110,000 or so clones, roughly 50% seen once; the top ten hold roughly 30%. Documented treatment: oral pan-JAK inhibitor, 5-10 mg twice daily. The chain employs TRBV7-9 and TRBJ2-4; D is possibly TRBD1 (5 bases). This material consisted of CD8+ T cells sorted from blood, taken at week 4, from a patient treated with tofacitinib. The TCR was taken from a human donor with alopecia areata. DNA for the CDR3: TGTGCCAGCAGCCCGACAGTGGTAGCCAAAAACATTCAGTACTTC. This gives the protein CASSPTVVAKNIQYF.